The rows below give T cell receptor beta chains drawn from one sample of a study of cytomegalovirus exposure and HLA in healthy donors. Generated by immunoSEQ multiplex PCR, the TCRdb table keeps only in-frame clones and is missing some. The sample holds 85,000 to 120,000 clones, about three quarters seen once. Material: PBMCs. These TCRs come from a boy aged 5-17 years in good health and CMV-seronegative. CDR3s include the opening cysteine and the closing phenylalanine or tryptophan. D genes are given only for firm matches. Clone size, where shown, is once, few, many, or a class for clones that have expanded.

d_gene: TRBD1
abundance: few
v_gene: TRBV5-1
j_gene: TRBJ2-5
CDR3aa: CASSLALRTGPLETQYF
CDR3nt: TGCGCCAGCAGCTTGGCCCTTCGGACAGGCCCCCTGGAGACCCAGTACTTC

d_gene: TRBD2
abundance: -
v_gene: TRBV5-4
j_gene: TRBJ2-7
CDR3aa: CASSLAGAGGSPQYF
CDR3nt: TGTGCCAGCAGCTTGGCCGGAGCGGGAGGGTCCCCTCAGTACTTC

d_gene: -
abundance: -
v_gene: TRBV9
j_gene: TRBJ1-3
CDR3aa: CASSPGSLSGNTIYF
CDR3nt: TGTGCCAGCAGCCCAGGCTCACTCTCTGGAAACACCATATATTTT

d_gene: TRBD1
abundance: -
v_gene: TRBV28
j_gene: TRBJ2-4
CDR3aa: CASSRRQGGMAKNIQYF
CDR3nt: TGTGCCAGCAGTCGCCGACAGGGTGGTATGGCCAAAAACATTCAGTACTTC

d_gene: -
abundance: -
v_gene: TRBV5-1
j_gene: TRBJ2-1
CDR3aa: CASSLVSSAGYLYNEQFF
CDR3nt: TGCGCCAGCAGCTTGGTTTCTAGCGCGGGGTACCTCTACAATGAGCAGTTCTTC

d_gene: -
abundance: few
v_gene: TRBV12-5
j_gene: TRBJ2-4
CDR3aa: CASGLVRVVVKNIQYF
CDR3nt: TGTGCTAGTGGTTTGGTACGGGTAGTGGTCAAAAACATTCAGTACTTC

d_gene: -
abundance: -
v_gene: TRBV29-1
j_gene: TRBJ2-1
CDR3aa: CSGVVNEQFF
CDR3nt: TGCAGCGGAGTGGTCAATGAGCAGTTCTTC

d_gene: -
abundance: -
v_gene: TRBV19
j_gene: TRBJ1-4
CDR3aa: CASSRLVKSEKLFF
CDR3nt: TGTGCCAGTAGCCGACTCGTCAAGAGTGAAAAACTGTTTTTT

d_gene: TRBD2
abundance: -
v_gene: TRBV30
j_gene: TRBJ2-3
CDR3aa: CAWLGGGTDTQYF
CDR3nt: TGTGCCTGGCTCGGGGGGGGGACAGATACGCAGTATTTT

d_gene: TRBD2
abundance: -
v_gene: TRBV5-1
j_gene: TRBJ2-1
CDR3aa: CASIDGAGGPNEQFF
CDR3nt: TGCGCCAGCATCGACGGAGCGGGAGGCCCCAATGAGCAGTTCTTC

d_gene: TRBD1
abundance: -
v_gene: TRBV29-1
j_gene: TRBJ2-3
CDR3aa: CSVEKRQGPDTQYF
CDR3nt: TGCAGCGTTGAGAAAAGACAGGGGCCAGATACGCAGTATTTT

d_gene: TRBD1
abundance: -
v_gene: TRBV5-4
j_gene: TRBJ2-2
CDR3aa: CASSFGTGMAGELFF
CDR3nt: TGTGCCAGCAGCTTCGGGACAGGGATGGCCGGGGAGCTGTTTTTT

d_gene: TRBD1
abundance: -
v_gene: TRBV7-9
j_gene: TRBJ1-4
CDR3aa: CASSRNRGGTEKLFF
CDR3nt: TGTGCCAGCAGCCGGAACAGGGGCGGGACTGAAAAACTGTTTTTT

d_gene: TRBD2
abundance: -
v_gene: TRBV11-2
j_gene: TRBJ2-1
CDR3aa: CASSSTAGGSSYNEQFF
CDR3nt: TGTGCCAGCAGCTCTACAGCGGGAGGAAGCTCCTACAATGAGCAGTTCTTC

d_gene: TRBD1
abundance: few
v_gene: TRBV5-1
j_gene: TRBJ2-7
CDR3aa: CASSAQGVEQYF
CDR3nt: TGCGCCAGCAGCGCTCAGGGGGTCGAGCAGTACTTC

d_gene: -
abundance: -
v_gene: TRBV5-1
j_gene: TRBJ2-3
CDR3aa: CASSLGQSPSTDTQYF
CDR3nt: TGCGCCAGCAGCTTGGGACAGTCCCCTAGCACAGATACGCAGTATTTT

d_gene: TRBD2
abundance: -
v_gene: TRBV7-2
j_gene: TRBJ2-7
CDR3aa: CASSLSSAGYLYEQYF
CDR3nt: TGTGCCAGCAGCTTATCCTCAGCGGGGTACCTCTACGAGCAGTACTTC

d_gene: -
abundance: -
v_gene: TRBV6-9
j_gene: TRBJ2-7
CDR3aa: CASSYAVSGRVYEQYF
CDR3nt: TGTGCCAGCAGTTATGCGGTTTCAGGGCGAGTCTACGAGCAGTACTTC

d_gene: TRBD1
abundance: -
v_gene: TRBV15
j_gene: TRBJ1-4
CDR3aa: CATNRGGEKLFF
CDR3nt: TGTGCCACGAACAGGGGAGGTGAAAAACTGTTTTTT

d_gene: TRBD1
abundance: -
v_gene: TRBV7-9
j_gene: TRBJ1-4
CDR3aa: CASSSGTGYEKLFF
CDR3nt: TGTGCCAGCAGCTCTGGGACAGGGTACGAAAAACTGTTTTTT

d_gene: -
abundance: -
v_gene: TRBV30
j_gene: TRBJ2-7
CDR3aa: CAWSVGLAFYEQYF
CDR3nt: TGTGCCTGGAGTGTAGGCCTAGCGTTCTACGAGCAGTACTTC

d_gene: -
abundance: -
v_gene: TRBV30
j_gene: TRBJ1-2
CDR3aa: CAWRTIQGSYGYTF
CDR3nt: TGTGCCTGGAGGACAATCCAGGGAAGTTATGGCTACACCTTC

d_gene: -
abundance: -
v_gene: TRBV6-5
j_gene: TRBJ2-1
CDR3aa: CASSYSMRQGNEQFF
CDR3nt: TGTGCCAGCAGTTACTCGATGCGCCAGGGGAATGAGCAGTTCTTC

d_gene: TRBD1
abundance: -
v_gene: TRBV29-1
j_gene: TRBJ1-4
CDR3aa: CSGKDRGREKLFF
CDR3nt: TGCAGCGGCAAGGACAGGGGCCGCGAAAAACTGTTTTTT

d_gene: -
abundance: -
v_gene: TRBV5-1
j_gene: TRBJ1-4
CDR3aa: CASSLGGGNEKLFF
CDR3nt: TGCGCCAGCAGCTTGGGCGGGGGCAATGAAAAACTGTTTTTT

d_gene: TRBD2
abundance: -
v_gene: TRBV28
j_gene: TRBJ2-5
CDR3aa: CASSSYPGVAGQETQYF
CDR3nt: TGTGCCAGCAGCTCCTACCCTGGGGTAGCGGGGCAAGAGACCCAGTACTTC

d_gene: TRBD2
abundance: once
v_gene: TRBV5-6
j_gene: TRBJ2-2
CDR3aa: CASSLTSGGAITGELFF
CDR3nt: TGTGCCAGCAGCTTGACTAGCGGGGGGGCGATCACCGGGGAGCTGTTTTTT

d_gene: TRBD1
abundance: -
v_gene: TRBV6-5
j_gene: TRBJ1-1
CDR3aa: CASSSGQGSTEAFF
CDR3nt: TGTGCCAGCAGTTCCGGACAGGGGTCCACTGAAGCTTTCTTT

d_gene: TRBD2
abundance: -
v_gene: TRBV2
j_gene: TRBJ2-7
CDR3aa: CASSQTSGEQYF
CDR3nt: TGTGCCAGCAGCCAGACTAGCGGCGAGCAGTACTTC

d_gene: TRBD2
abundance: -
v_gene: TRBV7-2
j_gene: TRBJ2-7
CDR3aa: CASAARGTSVYEQYF
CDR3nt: TGTGCCAGCGCCGCGAGGGGGACTAGCGTTTACGAGCAGTACTTC

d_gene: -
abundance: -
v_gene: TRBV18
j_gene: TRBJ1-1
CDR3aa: CASSPLGALNTEAFF
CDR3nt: TGTGCCAGCTCACCACTGGGGGCTCTGAACACTGAAGCTTTCTTT

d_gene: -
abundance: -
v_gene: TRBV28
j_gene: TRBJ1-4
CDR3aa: CASSLGGGGEKLFF
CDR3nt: TGTGCCAGCAGTTTAGGTGGGGGGGGTGAAAAACTGTTTTTT

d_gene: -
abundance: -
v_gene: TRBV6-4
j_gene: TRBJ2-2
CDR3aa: CASSQAGLHTGELFF
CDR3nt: TGTGCCAGCAGTCAAGCAGGGCTACACACCGGGGAGCTGTTTTTT

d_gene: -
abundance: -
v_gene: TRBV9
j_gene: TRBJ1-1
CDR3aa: CASSVRVSNTEAFF
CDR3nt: TGTGCCAGCAGCGTACGGGTATCGAACACTGAAGCTTTCTTT

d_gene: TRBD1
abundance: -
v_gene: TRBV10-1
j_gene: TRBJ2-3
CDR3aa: CASSQGASTDTQYF
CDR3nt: TGCGCCAGCAGCCAGGGGGCAAGCACAGATACGCAGTATTTT

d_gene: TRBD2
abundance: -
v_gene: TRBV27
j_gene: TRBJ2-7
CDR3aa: CASSPSGGVRSYEQYF
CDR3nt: TGTGCCAGCAGTCCCTCGGGAGGGGTCCGCTCCTACGAGCAGTACTTC

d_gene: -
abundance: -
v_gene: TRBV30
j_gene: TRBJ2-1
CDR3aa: CAWDRWNEQFF
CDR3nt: TGTGCCTGGGACAGGTGGAATGAGCAGTTCTTC

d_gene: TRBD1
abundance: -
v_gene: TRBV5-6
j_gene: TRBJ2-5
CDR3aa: CASSSDRAETQYF
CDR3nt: TGTGCCAGCAGCTCGGACAGGGCTGAGACCCAGTACTTC

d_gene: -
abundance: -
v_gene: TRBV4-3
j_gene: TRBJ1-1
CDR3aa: CASSQDPRDTEAFF
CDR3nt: TGCGCCAGCAGCCAAGATCCGAGAGACACTGAAGCTTTCTTT

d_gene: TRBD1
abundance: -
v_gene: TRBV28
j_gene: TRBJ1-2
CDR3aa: CASSLRGQGDGYTF
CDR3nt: TGTGCCAGCAGTTTACGTGGACAGGGAGATGGCTACACCTTC